Listed below are T cell receptor beta chains from one sample, sequenced in a study of T cell repertoires in cytomegalovirus infection. TCRdb reprocessed the reads via MiXCR and lists one record per CDR3 protein. The data show 700,000 to 950,000 distinct CDR3 sequences, 30% to 35% seen once. Their cognate antigens are unknown. This sample comprised cultured CD8+ T cells from PBMCs, obtained from culture after CMV antigen stimulation. The source of these receptors is a human donor in good health (CMV status not recorded). Some clones in this sample may be carry-over from other donors' samples. Both conserved end residues are part of each CDR3. Each record gives: V gene, clone size, D gene, J gene, CDR3 protein, CDR3 DNA. A D gene is named only where the DNA matches it firmly. Size tells how often a clone was seen (once, few, many) or the class of an expanded clone, and some rows leave it out.

v_gene: TRBV27
abundance: -
d_gene: -
j_gene: TRBJ1-4
CDR3aa: CASSLGALGEKLFF
CDR3nt: TGTGCCAGCAGTTTAGGGGCTCTTGGTGAAAAACTGTTTTTT

v_gene: TRBV10-3
abundance: few
d_gene: -
j_gene: TRBJ1-1
CDR3aa: CAISVLGFDSNTEAFF
CDR3nt: TGTGCCATCAGTGTTCTTGGCTTCGACAGCAACACTGAAGCTTTCTTT

v_gene: TRBV19
abundance: -
d_gene: -
j_gene: TRBJ1-5
CDR3aa: CASSIAGGLNQPQHF
CDR3nt: TGTGCCAGTAGTATCGCCGGGGGCCTCAATCAGCCCCAGCATTTT

v_gene: TRBV7-9
abundance: -
d_gene: TRBD2
j_gene: TRBJ2-1
CDR3aa: CAIPTSGGYNEQFF
CDR3nt: TGTGCCATCCCGACTAGCGGGGGCTACAATGAGCAGTTCTTC

v_gene: TRBV11-3
abundance: few
d_gene: TRBD1
j_gene: TRBJ1-5
CDR3aa: CASSEERGQENQPQHF
CDR3nt: TGTGCCAGCAGCGAAGAAAGGGGGCAGGAAAATCAGCCCCAGCATTTT

v_gene: TRBV20-1
abundance: -
d_gene: TRBD2
j_gene: TRBJ2-1
CDR3aa: CSARGVKGLAGSYNEQFF
CDR3nt: TGCAGTGCTAGAGGCGTCAAGGGTCTAGCGGGCTCCTACAATGAGCAGTTCTTC

v_gene: TRBV7-9
abundance: -
d_gene: -
j_gene: TRBJ1-4
CDR3aa: CASSLARGGQKLFF
CDR3nt: TGTGCCAGCAGCTTAGCGCGTGGAGGGCAAAAACTGTTTTTT

v_gene: TRBV7-2
abundance: many
d_gene: TRBD2
j_gene: TRBJ2-1
CDR3aa: CASSLGGGAHEQFF
CDR3nt: TGTGCCAGCAGCCTTGGGGGGGGAGCTCATGAGCAGTTCTTC

v_gene: TRBV19
abundance: -
d_gene: -
j_gene: TRBJ1-1
CDR3aa: CAAQHRGNTEAFF
CDR3nt: TGTGCCGCACAGCATAGAGGGAACACTGAAGCTTTCTTT

v_gene: TRBV6-6
abundance: -
d_gene: TRBD1
j_gene: TRBJ2-1
CDR3aa: CASSYPSDRVNEQFF
CDR3nt: TGTGCCAGCAGTTACCCGAGCGACAGGGTCAATGAGCAGTTCTTC

v_gene: TRBV6-2/TRBV6-3
abundance: -
d_gene: TRBD1
j_gene: TRBJ1-2
CDR3aa: CASSYSRDRVYGYTF
CDR3nt: TGTGCCAGCAGTTACTCGAGGGACAGGGTGTACGGCTACACCTTC

v_gene: TRBV4-3
abundance: many
d_gene: TRBD1
j_gene: TRBJ2-6
CDR3aa: CASSQGTGSGANVLTF
CDR3nt: TGTGCCAGCAGCCAAGGGACAGGGTCTGGGGCCAACGTCCTGACTTTC

v_gene: TRBV6-6
abundance: many
d_gene: -
j_gene: TRBJ1-5
CDR3aa: CASSYGQGRGPQHF
CDR3nt: TGTGCCAGCAGTTACGGGCAGGGGAGGGGGCCCCAGCATTTT

v_gene: TRBV20-1
abundance: -
d_gene: TRBD1
j_gene: TRBJ1-5
CDR3aa: CSASPSRTGFGQPQHF
CDR3nt: TGCAGTGCTAGCCCCTCCCGGACAGGGTTCGGGCAGCCCCAGCATTTT

v_gene: TRBV9
abundance: -
d_gene: TRBD1
j_gene: TRBJ2-2
CDR3aa: CASSVADPRGNGGELFF
CDR3nt: TGTGCCAGCAGCGTAGCTGACCCCAGGGGGAACGGCGGGGAGCTGTTTTTT

v_gene: TRBV24-1
abundance: -
d_gene: TRBD2
j_gene: TRBJ2-5
CDR3aa: CATSDWELGLATETQYF
CDR3nt: TGTGCCACCAGTGATTGGGAACTAGGACTAGCCACGGAGACCCAGTACTTC

v_gene: TRBV7-9
abundance: few
d_gene: -
j_gene: TRBJ2-7
CDR3aa: CASSFSSGKNRNEQYF
CDR3nt: TGTGCCAGCAGCTTTTCGTCCGGGAAAAACCGTAACGAGCAGTACTTC

v_gene: TRBV5-4
abundance: -
d_gene: -
j_gene: TRBJ1-1
CDR3aa: CASSQGGPLTEAFF
CDR3nt: TGTGCCAGCAGCCAAGGGGGGCCGCTCACTGAAGCTTTCTTT

v_gene: TRBV7-9
abundance: few
d_gene: -
j_gene: TRBJ1-5
CDR3aa: CASSSPRDGSNQPQHF
CDR3nt: TGTGCCAGCAGCTCCCCCAGGGACGGGAGCAATCAGCCCCAGCATTTT

v_gene: TRBV7-9
abundance: -
d_gene: -
j_gene: TRBJ2-7
CDR3aa: CASSLVLRGPDGSYEQYF
CDR3nt: TGTGCCAGCAGCTTAGTGCTACGGGGGCCTGACGGCTCCTACGAGCAGTACTTC

v_gene: TRBV7-9
abundance: -
d_gene: TRBD2
j_gene: TRBJ2-2
CDR3aa: CASSFSTSGGLNTGELFF
CDR3nt: TGTGCCAGCAGCTTCAGTACTAGCGGGGGCCTAAACACCGGGGAGCTGTTTTTT

v_gene: TRBV12-3/TRBV12-4
abundance: -
d_gene: -
j_gene: TRBJ1-1
CDR3aa: CASRIISGGGTEAFF
CDR3nt: TGTGCCAGCAGGATAATCTCCGGGGGGGGGACTGAAGCTTTCTTT

v_gene: TRBV6-2/TRBV6-3
abundance: few
d_gene: -
j_gene: TRBJ1-1
CDR3aa: CASSYNVESMNTEAFF
CDR3nt: TGTGCCAGCTCCTACAACGTAGAAAGCATGAACACTGAAGCTTTCTTT

v_gene: TRBV5-1
abundance: -
d_gene: TRBD1
j_gene: TRBJ1-2
CDR3aa: CASSLGSGTGALNYGYTF
CDR3nt: TGCGCCAGCAGCTTGGGCTCGGGGACAGGGGCCCTTAACTATGGCTACACCTTC

v_gene: TRBV6-1
abundance: -
d_gene: TRBD2
j_gene: TRBJ2-1
CDR3aa: CASSDVLAGSNEQFF
CDR3nt: TGTGCCAGCAGTGACGTGCTAGCGGGGTCCAATGAGCAGTTCTTC

v_gene: TRBV5-6
abundance: few
d_gene: -
j_gene: TRBJ2-3
CDR3aa: CASSLDRVPDTQYF
CDR3nt: TGTGCCAGCAGCTTGGACAGGGTTCCAGATACGCAGTATTTT

v_gene: TRBV4-1
abundance: many
d_gene: TRBD2
j_gene: TRBJ2-3
CDR3aa: CASSQDPSGGTDTQYF
CDR3nt: TGCGCCAGCAGCCAAGACCCTAGCGGGGGCACAGATACGCAGTATTTT

v_gene: TRBV6-5
abundance: many
d_gene: TRBD2
j_gene: TRBJ2-7
CDR3aa: CASSSSTSGGYEQYF
CDR3nt: TGTGCCAGCAGTTCCTCGACTAGCGGGGGTTACGAGCAGTACTTC

v_gene: TRBV13
abundance: -
d_gene: TRBD1
j_gene: TRBJ2-3
CDR3aa: CASSAQGQRTDTQYF
CDR3nt: TGTGCCAGCAGCGCGCAGGGACAGCGCACAGATACGCAGTATTTT

v_gene: TRBV12-3/TRBV12-4
abundance: few
d_gene: -
j_gene: TRBJ1-5
CDR3aa: CASSLTQNSNQPQHF
CDR3nt: TGTGCCAGCAGTTTGACACAGAATAGCAATCAGCCCCAGCATTTT

v_gene: TRBV5-6
abundance: -
d_gene: -
j_gene: TRBJ1-6
CDR3aa: CASSPNLYNSPLHF
CDR3nt: TGTGCCAGCAGCCCTAACCTGTATAATTCACCCCTCCACTTT

v_gene: TRBV6-6
abundance: -
d_gene: TRBD1
j_gene: TRBJ2-7
CDR3aa: CASSQLTGGAGYEQYF
CDR3nt: TGTGCCAGCAGTCAATTGACAGGGGGCGCCGGGTACGAGCAGTACTTC

v_gene: TRBV7-2
abundance: many
d_gene: TRBD2
j_gene: TRBJ2-3
CDR3aa: CASSLLTSGVHYTQYF
CDR3nt: TGTGCCAGCAGCTTATTGACTAGCGGGGTACATTATACGCAGTATTTT

v_gene: TRBV5-1
abundance: -
d_gene: -
j_gene: TRBJ2-3
CDR3aa: CASSLPSEVETDTQYF
CDR3nt: TGCGCCAGCAGCTTGCCGTCAGAAGTGGAAACAGATACGCAGTATTTT

v_gene: TRBV7-6
abundance: many
d_gene: -
j_gene: TRBJ2-3
CDR3aa: CASSPGALSDTQYF
CDR3nt: TGTGCCAGCTCTCCCGGCGCCTTGTCAGATACGCAGTATTTT

v_gene: TRBV7-8
abundance: -
d_gene: -
j_gene: TRBJ1-5
CDR3aa: CASSLSSFSNQPQHF
CDR3nt: TGTGCCAGCAGCCTATCGTCTTTCAGCAATCAGCCCCAGCATTTT

v_gene: TRBV19
abundance: once
d_gene: TRBD1
j_gene: TRBJ2-3
CDR3aa: CASSIRDRGPDTQYF
CDR3nt: TGTGCCAGTAGTATTCGGGACAGGGGACCAGATACGCAGTATTTT

v_gene: TRBV6-1
abundance: -
d_gene: TRBD1
j_gene: TRBJ2-3
CDR3aa: CASRAYGTGVADTQYF
CDR3nt: TGTGCCAGCAGGGCCTATGGGACAGGGGTAGCAGATACGCAGTATTTT

v_gene: TRBV19
abundance: -
d_gene: -
j_gene: TRBJ1-2
CDR3aa: CASKTGGLYGYTF
CDR3nt: TGTGCCTCCAAAACGGGGGGACTCTATGGCTACACCTTC

v_gene: TRBV20-1
abundance: -
d_gene: -
j_gene: TRBJ1-2
CDR3aa: CSVHDTPTGGYTF
CDR3nt: TGCAGTGTCCATGACACCCCTACGGGGGGCTACACCTTC

v_gene: TRBV2
abundance: -
d_gene: -
j_gene: TRBJ1-2
CDR3aa: CASSLDGGMAYGYTF
CDR3nt: TGTGCCAGCAGTCTGGACGGGGGAATGGCCTATGGCTACACCTTC

v_gene: TRBV9
abundance: -
d_gene: -
j_gene: TRBJ1-1
CDR3aa: CASTSGTEAFF
CDR3nt: TGTGCCAGCACGTCGGGGACTGAAGCTTTCTTT

v_gene: TRBV27
abundance: -
d_gene: TRBD2
j_gene: TRBJ2-1
CDR3aa: CAGSLTPVAGDYNEQFF
CDR3nt: TGTGCCGGCAGTTTAACCCCCGTTGCGGGGGATTACAATGAGCAGTTCTTC

v_gene: TRBV7-3
abundance: many
d_gene: -
j_gene: TRBJ2-1
CDR3aa: CASSPTGSYNEQFF
CDR3nt: TGTGCCAGCAGCCCGACAGGTTCCTACAATGAGCAGTTCTTC

v_gene: TRBV4-1
abundance: few
d_gene: -
j_gene: TRBJ1-1
CDR3aa: CASSQETEFEAFF
CDR3nt: TGCGCCAGCAGCCAAGAAACAGAATTTGAAGCTTTCTTT

v_gene: TRBV15
abundance: -
d_gene: -
j_gene: TRBJ1-1
CDR3aa: CATSRAADATEAFF
CDR3nt: TGTGCCACCAGCAGAGCTGCGGACGCCACTGAAGCTTTCTTT